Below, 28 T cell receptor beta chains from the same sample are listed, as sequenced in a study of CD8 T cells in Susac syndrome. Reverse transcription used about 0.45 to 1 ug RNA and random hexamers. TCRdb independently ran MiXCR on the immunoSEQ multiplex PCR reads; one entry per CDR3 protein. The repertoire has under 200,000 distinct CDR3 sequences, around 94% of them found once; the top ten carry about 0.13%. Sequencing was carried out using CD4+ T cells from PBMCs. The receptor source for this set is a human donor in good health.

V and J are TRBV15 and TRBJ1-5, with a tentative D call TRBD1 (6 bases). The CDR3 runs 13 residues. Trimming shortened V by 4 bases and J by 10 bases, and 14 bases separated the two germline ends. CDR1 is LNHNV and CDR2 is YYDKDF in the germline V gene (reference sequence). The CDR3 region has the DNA TGTGCCACCAGCAATGCAGGTGGGACACCCCAGCATTTT. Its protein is CATSNAGGTPQHF. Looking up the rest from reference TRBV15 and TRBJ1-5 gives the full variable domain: DAMVIQNPRYQVTQFGKPVTLSCSQTLNHNVMYWYQQKSSQAPKLLFHYYDKDFNNEADTPDNFQSRRPNTSFCFLDIRSPGLGDTAMYLCATSNAGGTPQHFGDGTRLSIL.

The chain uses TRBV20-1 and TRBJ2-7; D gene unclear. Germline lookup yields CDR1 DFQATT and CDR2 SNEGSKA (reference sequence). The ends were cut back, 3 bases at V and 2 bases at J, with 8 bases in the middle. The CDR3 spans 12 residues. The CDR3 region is CSASLPPYEQYF. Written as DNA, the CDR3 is TGCAGTGCTAGCCTCCCCCCCTACGAGCAGTACTTC.

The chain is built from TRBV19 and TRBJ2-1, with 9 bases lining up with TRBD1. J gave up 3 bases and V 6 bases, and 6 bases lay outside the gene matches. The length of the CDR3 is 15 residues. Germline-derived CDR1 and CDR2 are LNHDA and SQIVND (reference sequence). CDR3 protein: CASRGQGWGYNEQFF. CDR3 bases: TGTGCCAGTAGGGGACAGGGATGGGGCTACAATGAGCAGTTCTTC.

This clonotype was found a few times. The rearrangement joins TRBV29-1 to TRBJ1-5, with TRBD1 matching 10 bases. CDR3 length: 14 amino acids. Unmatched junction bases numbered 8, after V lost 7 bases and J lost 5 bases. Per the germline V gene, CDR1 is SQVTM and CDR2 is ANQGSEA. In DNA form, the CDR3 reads TGCAGCGCAGCCACCGGGACAGGGGATCAGCCCCAGCATTTT. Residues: CSAATGTGDQPQHF.

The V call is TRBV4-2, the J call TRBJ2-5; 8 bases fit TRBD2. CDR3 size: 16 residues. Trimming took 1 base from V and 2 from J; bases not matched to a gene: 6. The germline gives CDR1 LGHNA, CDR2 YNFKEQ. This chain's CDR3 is CASSQGNTGGQETQYF. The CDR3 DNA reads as TGTGCCAGCAGCCAAGGGAACACGGGGGGGCAAGAGACCCAGTACTTC.

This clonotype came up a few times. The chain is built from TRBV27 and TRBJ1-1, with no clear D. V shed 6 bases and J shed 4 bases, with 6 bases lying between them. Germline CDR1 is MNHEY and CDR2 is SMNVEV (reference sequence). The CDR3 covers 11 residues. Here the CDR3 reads CASRSGTEAFF. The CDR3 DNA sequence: TGTGCCAGCAGGTCAGGCACTGAAGCTTTCTTT.

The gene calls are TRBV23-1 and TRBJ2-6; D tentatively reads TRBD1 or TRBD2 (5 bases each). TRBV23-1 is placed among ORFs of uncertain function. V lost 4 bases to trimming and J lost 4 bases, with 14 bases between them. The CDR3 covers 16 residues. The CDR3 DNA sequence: TGCGCCAGCAGTCGGGCAGGGACCGCGGGGGCCAACGTCCTGACTTTC. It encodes CASSRAGTAGANVLTF.

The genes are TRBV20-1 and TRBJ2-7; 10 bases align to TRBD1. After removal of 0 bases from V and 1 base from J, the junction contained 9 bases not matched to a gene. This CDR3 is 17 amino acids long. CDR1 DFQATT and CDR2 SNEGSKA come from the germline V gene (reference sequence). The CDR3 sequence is CSARDSGPGQGSYEQYF. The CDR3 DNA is TGCAGTGCTAGAGATTCAGGGCCGGGACAGGGGTCCTACGAGCAGTACTTC.

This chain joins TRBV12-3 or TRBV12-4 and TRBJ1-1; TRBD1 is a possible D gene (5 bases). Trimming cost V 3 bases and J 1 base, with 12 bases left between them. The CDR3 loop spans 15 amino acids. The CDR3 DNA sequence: TGTGCCAGCAGTTTTACGGGACGCCGGAACACTGAAGCTTTCTTT. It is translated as CASSFTGRRNTEAFF.

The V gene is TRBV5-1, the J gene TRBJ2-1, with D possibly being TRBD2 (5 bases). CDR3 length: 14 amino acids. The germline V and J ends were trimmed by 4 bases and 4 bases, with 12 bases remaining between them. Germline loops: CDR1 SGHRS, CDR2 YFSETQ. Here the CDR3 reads CASSIGRGYNEQFF. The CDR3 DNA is TGCGCCAGCAGCATCGGACGCGGGTACAATGAGCAGTTCTTC.

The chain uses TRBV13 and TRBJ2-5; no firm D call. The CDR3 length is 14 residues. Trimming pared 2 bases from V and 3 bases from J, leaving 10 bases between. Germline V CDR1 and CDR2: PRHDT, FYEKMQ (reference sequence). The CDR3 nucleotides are TGTGCCAGCAGCTTACAAGGGCCGGAAGAGACCCAGTACTTC. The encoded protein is CASSLQGPEETQYF.

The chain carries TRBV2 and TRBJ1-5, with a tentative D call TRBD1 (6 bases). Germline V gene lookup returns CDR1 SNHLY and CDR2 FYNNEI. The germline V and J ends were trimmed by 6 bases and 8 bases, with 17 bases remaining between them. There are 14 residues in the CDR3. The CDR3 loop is CASSRDKSIEPQHF. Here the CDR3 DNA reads TGTGCCAGCAGCCGGGACAAGTCGATAGAGCCCCAGCATTTT.

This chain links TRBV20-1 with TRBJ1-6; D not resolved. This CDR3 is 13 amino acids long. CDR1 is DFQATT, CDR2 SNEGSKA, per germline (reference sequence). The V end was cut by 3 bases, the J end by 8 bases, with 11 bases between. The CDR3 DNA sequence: TGCAGTGCTAGCCGGGGAGGAGATTCACCCCTCCACTTT. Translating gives CSASRGGDSPLHF.

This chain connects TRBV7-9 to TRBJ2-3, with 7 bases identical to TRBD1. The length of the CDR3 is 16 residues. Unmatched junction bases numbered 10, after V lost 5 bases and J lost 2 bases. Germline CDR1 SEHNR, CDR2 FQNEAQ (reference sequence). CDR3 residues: CASSPRVTGLTDTQYF. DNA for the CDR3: TGTGCCAGCAGCCCGCGGGTGACAGGGCTCACAGATACGCAGTATTTT.

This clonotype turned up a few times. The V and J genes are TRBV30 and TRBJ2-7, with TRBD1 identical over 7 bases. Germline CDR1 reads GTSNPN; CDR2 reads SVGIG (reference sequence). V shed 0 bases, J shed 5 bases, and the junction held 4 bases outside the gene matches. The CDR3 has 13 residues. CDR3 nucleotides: TGTGCCTGGAGTGTAAAGACAGGGAACGAGCAGTACTTC. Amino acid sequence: CAWSVKTGNEQYF. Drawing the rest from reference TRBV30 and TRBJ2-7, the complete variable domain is SQTIHQWPATLVQPVGSPLSLECTVEGTSNPNLYWYRQAAGRGLQLLFYSVGIGQISSEVPQNLSASRPQDRQFILSSKKLLLSDSGFYLCAWSVKTGNEQYFGPGTRLTVT.

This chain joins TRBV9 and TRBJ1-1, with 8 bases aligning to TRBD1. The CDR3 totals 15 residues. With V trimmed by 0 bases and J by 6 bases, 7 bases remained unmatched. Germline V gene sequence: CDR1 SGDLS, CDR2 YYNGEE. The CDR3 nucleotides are TGTGCCAGCAGCGTAGTGGAGACAGGGGAGGCTGAAGCTTTCTTT. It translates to CASSVVETGEAEAFF. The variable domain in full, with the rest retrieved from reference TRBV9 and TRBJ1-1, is DSGVTQTPKHLITATGQRVTLRCSPRSGDLSVYWYQQSLDQGLQFLIQYYNGEERAKGNILERFSAQQFPDLHSELNLSSLELGDSALYFCASSVVETGEAEAFFGQGTRLTVV.

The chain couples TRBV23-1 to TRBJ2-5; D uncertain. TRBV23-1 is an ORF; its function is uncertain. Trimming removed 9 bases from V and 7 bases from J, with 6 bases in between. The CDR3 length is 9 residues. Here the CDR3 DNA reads TGCGCCAGTAAGAGGACCCAGTACTTC. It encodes CASKRTQYF.

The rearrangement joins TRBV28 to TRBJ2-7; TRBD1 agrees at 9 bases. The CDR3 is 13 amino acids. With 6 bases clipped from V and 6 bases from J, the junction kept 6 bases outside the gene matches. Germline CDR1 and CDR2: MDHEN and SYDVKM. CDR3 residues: CASRDRGRFEQYF. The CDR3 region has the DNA TGTGCCAGCAGGGACAGGGGTCGATTCGAGCAGTACTTC.

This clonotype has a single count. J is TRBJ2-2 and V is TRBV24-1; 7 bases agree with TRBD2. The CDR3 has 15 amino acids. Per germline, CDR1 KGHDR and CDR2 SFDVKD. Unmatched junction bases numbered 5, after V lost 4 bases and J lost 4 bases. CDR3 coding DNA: TGTGCCACCAGTGACCTAGCGGTACCCACCGGGGAGCTGTTTTTT. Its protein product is CATSDLAVPTGELFF.

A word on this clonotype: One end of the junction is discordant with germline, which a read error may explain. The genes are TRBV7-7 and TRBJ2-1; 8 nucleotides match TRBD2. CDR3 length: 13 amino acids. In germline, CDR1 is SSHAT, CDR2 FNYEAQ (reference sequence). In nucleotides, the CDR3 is TGTGCTAGCAGCTTAGCGGGGACTAATGAGCAGTTCTTC. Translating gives CASSLAGTNEQFF.

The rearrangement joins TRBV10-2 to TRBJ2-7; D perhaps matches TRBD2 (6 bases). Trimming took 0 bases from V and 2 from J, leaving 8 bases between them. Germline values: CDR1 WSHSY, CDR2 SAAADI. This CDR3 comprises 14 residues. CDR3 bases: TGCGCCAGCAGTGAGTCGGGGGGAGCCTACGAGCAGTACTTC. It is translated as CASSESGGAYEQYF.

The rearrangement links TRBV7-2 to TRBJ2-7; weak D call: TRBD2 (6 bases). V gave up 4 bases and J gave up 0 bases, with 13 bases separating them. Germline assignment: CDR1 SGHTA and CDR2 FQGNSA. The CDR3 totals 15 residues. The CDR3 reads CASSSVAVSSYEQYF. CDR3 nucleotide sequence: TGTGCCAGCAGCTCGGTAGCGGTCAGCTCCTACGAGCAGTACTTC.

In DNA form, the CDR3 reads TGTGCCAGCAGCCGCGAGTTCACAGATACGCAGTATTTT. Translating it yields CASSREFTDTQYF. This sequence joins TRBV11-1 and TRBJ2-3; D unclear. With 5 bases removed from V and 2 bases from J, the gap between germline ends came to 8 bases. CDR1 and CDR2 from the germline V gene are SGHAT and FQDESV (reference sequence). The length of the CDR3 is 13 residues.

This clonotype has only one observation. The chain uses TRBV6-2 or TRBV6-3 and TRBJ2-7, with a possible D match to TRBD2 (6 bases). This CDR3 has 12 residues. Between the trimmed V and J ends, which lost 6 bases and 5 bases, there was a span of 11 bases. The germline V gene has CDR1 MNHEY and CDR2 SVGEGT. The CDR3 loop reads CASSRLENEQYF. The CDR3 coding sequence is TGTGCCAGCAGCCGACTAGAAAACGAGCAGTACTTC.

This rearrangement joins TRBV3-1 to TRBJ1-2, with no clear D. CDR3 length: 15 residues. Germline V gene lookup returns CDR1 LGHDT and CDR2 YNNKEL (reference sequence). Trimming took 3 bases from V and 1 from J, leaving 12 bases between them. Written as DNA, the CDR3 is TGTGCCAGCAGCCATCTGGACCCTCTTAACTATGGCTACACCTTC. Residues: CASSHLDPLNYGYTF.

The CDR3 region has the DNA TGTGCCAGCACTCCTCTCTCCGGGGAGCTGTTTTTT. Its protein is CASTPLSGELFF. J is TRBJ2-2 and V is TRBV2; D uncertain. The V and J ends lost 7 bases and 6 bases respectively, with 9 bases between them. From germline, CDR1 is SNHLY and CDR2 FYNNEI. CDR3 length: 12 residues.

CDR3 coding DNA: TGTGCCAGCAGCTTAAGGGGGGACCCTTCCTACGAGCAGTACTTC. This translates into CASSLRGDPSYEQYF. The V call is TRBV7-2, the J call TRBJ2-7; D might be TRBD1 or TRBD2, each matching 6 bases. Trimming stripped 2 bases from V and 1 base from J, with 12 bases between. This CDR3 is built from 15 residues. Looked up from germline, CDR1 is SGHTA and CDR2 is FQGNSA.

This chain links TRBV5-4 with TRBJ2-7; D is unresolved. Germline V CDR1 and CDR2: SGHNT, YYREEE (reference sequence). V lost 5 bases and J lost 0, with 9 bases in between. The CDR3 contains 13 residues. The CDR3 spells CASSWTSSYEQYF. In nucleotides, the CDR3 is TGTGCCAGCAGTTGGACCAGCTCCTACGAGCAGTACTTC.